A selection of T cell receptor beta chains follows, all from one sample in a study of shared clonotypes between healthy human individuals. Sequencing was performed with immunoSEQ multiplex PCR; in TCRdb, only in-frame clones are kept and a portion is missing. The data hold 1.5 million to 2.5 million clones, with roughly 94% observed a single time. The sequencing sample was made of naive CD8+ T cells sorted from blood. These receptors came from a man younger than 30 in good health. Each CDR3 is given with its conserved first and last residue. A D gene is named only where the DNA matches it firmly. For some rows the clone size is stated as once, few or many, or as a class when expanded; others skip it.

J: TRBJ2-3; length: 15; D: TRBD2; V: TRBV11-2; size: NA; DNA: TGTGCCAGCAGTTGGACTAGCGGGGTCACAGATACGCAGTATTTT; CDR3: CASSWTSGVTDTQYF
J: TRBJ2-7; length: 15; D: TRBD1; V: TRBV6-5; size: NA; DNA: TGTGCCAGCAGATGGACAGGGGAAAGCTCCTACGAGCAGTACTTC; CDR3: CASRWTGESSYEQYF
J: TRBJ1-2; length: 12; D: NA; V: TRBV6-5; size: NA; DNA: TGTGCCAGCAGTTACTCACAGGATGGCTACACCTTC; CDR3: CASSYSQDGYTF
J: TRBJ2-7; length: 15; D: NA; V: TRBV6-1; size: NA; DNA: TGTGCCAGCAGTGAAGGCAGGCAGGGGACCTACGAGCAGTACTTC; CDR3: CASSEGRQGTYEQYF
J: TRBJ2-2; length: 17; D: TRBD1; V: TRBV5-1; size: NA; DNA: TGCGCCAGCAGCTTGAACCGGGACAGGGTCGTCACCGGGGAGCTGTTTTTT; CDR3: CASSLNRDRVVTGELFF
J: TRBJ2-7; length: 13; D: TRBD2; V: TRBV7-8; size: many; DNA: TGTGCCAGCAGCTTAGGGCGGGGGTACGAGCAGTACTTC; CDR3: CASSLGRGYEQYF
J: TRBJ1-2; length: 11; D: NA; V: TRBV5-5; size: NA; DNA: TGTGCCAGCAGCTACAACGGTGGCTACACCTTC; CDR3: CASSYNGGYTF
J: TRBJ2-4; length: 14; D: TRBD1; V: TRBV7-9; size: NA; DNA: TGTGCCAGCAGCTTAGCTGGGACAGTTAACATTCAGTACTTC; CDR3: CASSLAGTVNIQYF
J: TRBJ1-1; length: 17; D: NA; V: TRBV5-1; size: NA; DNA: TGCGCCAGCAGCTCAGTGGGCGGAGTTTACGTAAACACTGAAGCTTTCTTT; CDR3: CASSSVGGVYVNTEAFF
J: TRBJ1-2; length: 14; D: NA; V: TRBV5-1; size: few; DNA: TGCGCCAGCAGCTTGGCCGGTTCTGGTGATGGCTACACCTTC; CDR3: CASSLAGSGDGYTF
J: TRBJ1-6; length: 15; D: NA; V: TRBV21-1; size: NA; DNA: TGTGCCAGCAGCAAAGCAGCGGAATCTAATTCACCCCTCCACTTT; CDR3: CASSKAAESNSPLHF
J: TRBJ1-1; length: 15; D: NA; V: TRBV6-1; size: NA; DNA: TGTGCCAGCAGTGAAGCGCTCGGGATGAACACTGAAGCTTTCTTT; CDR3: CASSEALGMNTEAFF
J: TRBJ2-3; length: 15; D: NA; V: TRBV28; size: NA; DNA: TGTGCCAGCATCCTTAGAGACAGCCTCACAGATACGCAGTATTTT; CDR3: CASILRDSLTDTQYF
J: TRBJ1-2; length: 15; D: TRBD1; V: TRBV27; size: NA; DNA: TGTGCCAGCAGTTTATCGACAGGGGGCTCGTATGGCTACACCTTC; CDR3: CASSLSTGGSYGYTF
J: TRBJ1-1; length: 14; D: NA; V: TRBV27; size: once; DNA: TGTGCCAGCAGTCTTGGACTCGCACAGACTGAAGCTTTCTTT; CDR3: CASSLGLAQTEAFF
J: TRBJ2-1; length: 14; D: TRBD2; V: TRBV30; size: NA; DNA: TGTGCCTGGAGTGTAACTAGCGGGAGAGGTGAGCAGTTCTTC; CDR3: CAWSVTSGRGEQFF
J: TRBJ1-2; length: 18; D: NA; V: TRBV4-1; size: NA; DNA: TGCGCCAGCAGCCAAGATAGCACAGGGCAATTCACTATCTATGGCTACACCTTC; CDR3: CASSQDSTGQFTIYGYTF
J: TRBJ2-1; length: 10; D: NA; V: TRBV29-1; size: NA; DNA: TGCAGCGCGGTGGGGGATGAGCAGTTCTTC; CDR3: CSAVGDEQFF
J: TRBJ1-1; length: 14; D: NA; V: TRBV6-5; size: NA; DNA: TGTGCCAGCAGTTACCGCGCGGGTAGAACTGAAGCTTTCTTT; CDR3: CASSYRAGRTEAFF
J: TRBJ2-3; length: 14; D: NA; V: TRBV30; size: once; DNA: TGTGCCTGGAGTGTAACCGCGGGTACAGATACGCAGTATTTT; CDR3: CAWSVTAGTDTQYF
J: TRBJ2-3; length: 14; D: NA; V: TRBV6-6; size: NA; DNA: TGTGCCAGCAGTTACGCGGGGAGCACAGATACGCAGTATTTT; CDR3: CASSYAGSTDTQYF
J: TRBJ1-2; length: 14; D: TRBD1; V: TRBV19; size: NA; DNA: TGTGCCAGTAGTTGGGCAGGGGGTGACTATGGCTACACCTTC; CDR3: CASSWAGGDYGYTF
J: TRBJ2-3; length: 15; D: TRBD2; V: TRBV6-5; size: NA; DNA: TGTGCCAGCAGCCGAGCGGGGGAGAGCACAGATACGCAGTATTTT; CDR3: CASSRAGESTDTQYF
J: TRBJ1-4; length: 14; D: NA; V: TRBV29-1; size: NA; DNA: TGCAGCGTTGAAGTGGGAGGGAGTAATGAAAAACTGTTTTTT; CDR3: CSVEVGGSNEKLFF
J: TRBJ1-1; length: 15; D: NA; V: TRBV7-9; size: NA; DNA: TGTGCCAGCAGCTTTCGGGGCAGGGAGGGCACTGAAGCTTTCTTT; CDR3: CASSFRGREGTEAFF
J: TRBJ1-2; length: 17; D: NA; V: TRBV4-1; size: NA; DNA: TGCGCCAGCAGCCAAGGACACGGGAAAGACCCAAAGGAAGGCTACACCTTC; CDR3: CASSQGHGKDPKEGYTF
J: TRBJ2-1; length: 12; D: NA; V: TRBV5-4; size: few; DNA: TGTGCCAGCAGCTTGGGTAACAATGAGCAGTTCTTC; CDR3: CASSLGNNEQFF
J: TRBJ1-1; length: 15; D: TRBD1; V: TRBV29-1; size: NA; DNA: TGCAGCGTTGAAGAGGGGGCACAGGGGGACACTGAAGCTTTCTTT; CDR3: CSVEEGAQGDTEAFF
J: TRBJ2-2; length: 17; D: TRBD2; V: TRBV7-8; size: once; DNA: TGTGCCAGCAGCTTAGCTTATAGCGGGGGGCCCACCGGGGAGCTGTTTTTT; CDR3: CASSLAYSGGPTGELFF
J: TRBJ1-4; length: 14; D: TRBD1; V: TRBV7-3; size: NA; DNA: TGTGCCAGCAGCCCGACAGGGGGCGCGGAAAAACTGTTTTTT; CDR3: CASSPTGGAEKLFF
J: TRBJ1-1; length: 11; D: NA; V: TRBV5-6; size: NA; DNA: TGTGCCAGCAGCTTTGGGAGTGAAGCTTTCTTT; CDR3: CASSFGSEAFF
J: TRBJ2-1; length: 15; D: TRBD2; V: TRBV9; size: NA; DNA: TGTGCCAGCAGCCCAGTACTAGCGGGGCTAAATGAGCAGTTCTTC; CDR3: CASSPVLAGLNEQFF
J: TRBJ2-5; length: 13; D: NA; V: TRBV28; size: NA; DNA: TGTGCCAGCAGCGTTAGAGGTTTGGAGACCCAGTACTTC; CDR3: CASSVRGLETQYF
J: TRBJ2-1; length: 16; D: TRBD2; V: TRBV7-9; size: NA; DNA: TGTGCCAGCAGCCCTAGGACTAGCGGGAGGGTCCATGAGCAGTTCTTC; CDR3: CASSPRTSGRVHEQFF
J: TRBJ2-3; length: 17; D: TRBD2; V: TRBV5-1; size: NA; DNA: TGCGCCAGCAGCCCTGGGACTAGCGGGGGTAGCACAGATACGCAGTATTTT; CDR3: CASSPGTSGGSTDTQYF
J: TRBJ2-2; length: 12; D: NA; V: TRBV15; size: once; DNA: TGTGCCACCAGCAGCGGGGAAGGGGAGCTGTTTTTT; CDR3: CATSSGEGELFF
J: TRBJ2-7; length: 13; D: TRBD2; V: TRBV27; size: NA; DNA: TGTGCCAGCAGTTTAGCGGGGGCCTACGAGCAGTACTTC; CDR3: CASSLAGAYEQYF
J: TRBJ2-7; length: 13; D: NA; V: TRBV19; size: few; DNA: TGTGCCAGTAGTATTCAGGGCTCCTACGAGCAGTACTTC; CDR3: CASSIQGSYEQYF
J: TRBJ2-7; length: 13; D: NA; V: TRBV6-1; size: NA; DNA: TGTGCCAGCAGTGAAGACCTTCGGTACGAGCAGTACTTC; CDR3: CASSEDLRYEQYF
J: TRBJ2-1; length: 15; D: NA; V: TRBV5-1; size: NA; DNA: TGCGCCAGCCGAACCTCGGGACCCGCGGGGAATGAGCAGTTCTTC; CDR3: CASRTSGPAGNEQFF
J: TRBJ2-7; length: 14; D: TRBD1; V: TRBV5-1; size: NA; DNA: TGCGCCAGCAGCTTGGGGACAGGAAACTACGAGCAGTACTTC; CDR3: CASSLGTGNYEQYF
J: TRBJ2-3; length: 15; D: NA; V: TRBV27; size: NA; DNA: TGTGCCAGCAGTTTAACGGGTCCTGCACCAGATACGCAGTATTTT; CDR3: CASSLTGPAPDTQYF
J: TRBJ1-2; length: 14; D: NA; V: TRBV5-5; size: few; DNA: TGTGCCAGCAGCTTGTTCGGAGTTAACTATGGCTACACCTTC; CDR3: CASSLFGVNYGYTF
J: TRBJ2-2; length: 16; D: NA; V: TRBV7-3; size: NA; DNA: TGTGCCAGCAGCTTACAGGTTCAGGGCGTAACCGGGGAGCTGTTTTTT; CDR3: CASSLQVQGVTGELFF
J: TRBJ2-1; length: 14; D: TRBD2; V: TRBV6-1; size: NA; DNA: TGTGCCAGCAGTGAATTAGGGACTAGCTCCAGGCAGTTCTTC; CDR3: CASSELGTSSRQFF
J: TRBJ1-5; length: 9; D: NA; V: TRBV27; size: once; DNA: TGTGCCTCAGCGAAGCCCCAGCATTTT; CDR3: CASAKPQHF
J: TRBJ2-7; length: 15; D: NA; V: TRBV7-3; size: NA; DNA: TGTGCCAGCAGCTTAACTGGGGGGCTGAACTACGAGCAGTACTTC; CDR3: CASSLTGGLNYEQYF
J: TRBJ1-1; length: 12; D: NA; V: TRBV30; size: NA; DNA: TGTGCCTGGAACGGGATGAACACTGAAGCTTTCTTT; CDR3: CAWNGMNTEAFF
J: TRBJ1-4; length: 14; D: TRBD1; V: TRBV6-1; size: NA; DNA: TGTGCCAGCAGTGAGACAGGGGTGGGGGAAAAACTGTTTTTT; CDR3: CASSETGVGEKLFF
J: TRBJ2-5; length: 17; D: TRBD2; V: TRBV30; size: NA; DNA: TGTGCCTGGAGTGTAATTACTTGGACTAGCAGCCAAGAGACCCAGTACTTC; CDR3: CAWSVITWTSSQETQYF
J: TRBJ1-2; length: 13; D: NA; V: TRBV28; size: NA; DNA: TGTGCCAGCAGTTTGGGGATCTACTATGGCTACACCTTC; CDR3: CASSLGIYYGYTF
J: TRBJ2-3; length: 15; D: TRBD1; V: TRBV5-1; size: NA; DNA: TGCGCCAGCAGCTTATATCCAGGGGGCGCAGATACGCAGTATTTT; CDR3: CASSLYPGGADTQYF
J: TRBJ2-7; length: 13; D: NA; V: TRBV7-3; size: NA; DNA: TGTGCCAGCAGCTTAAGCAGGGGCCACGAGCAGTACTTC; CDR3: CASSLSRGHEQYF
J: TRBJ2-1; length: 16; D: NA; V: TRBV7-9; size: NA; DNA: TGTGCCAGCAGCTTTTGGCGGACAGCAGACTACAATGAGCAGTTCTTC; CDR3: CASSFWRTADYNEQFF
J: TRBJ2-1; length: 13; D: NA; V: TRBV11-3; size: once; DNA: TGTGCCAGCAGCTTATCTTTCTACAATGAGCAGTTCTTC; CDR3: CASSLSFYNEQFF
J: TRBJ2-1; length: 14; D: TRBD2; V: TRBV10-3; size: NA; DNA: TGTGCCACACACCTAAGCGGGGATTACAATGAGCAGTTCTTC; CDR3: CATHLSGDYNEQFF
J: TRBJ2-5; length: 14; D: TRBD1; V: TRBV5-1; size: once; DNA: TGCGCCAGCAGCTTGGACAGGGGGCTGGAGACCCAGTACTTC; CDR3: CASSLDRGLETQYF
J: TRBJ1-4; length: 13; D: NA; V: TRBV29-1; size: once; DNA: TGCAGCGTTGCCGAGGACCCCAATGAAAAACTGTTTTTT; CDR3: CSVAEDPNEKLFF
J: TRBJ2-1; length: 13; D: NA; V: TRBV29-1; size: NA; DNA: TGCAGCGTTGAGGTCATCACCTACAATGAGCAGTTCTTC; CDR3: CSVEVITYNEQFF
J: TRBJ2-5; length: 14; D: NA; V: TRBV11-1; size: NA; DNA: TGTGCCAGCAGCCCTTTGGGGTCCCAAGAGACCCAGTACTTC; CDR3: CASSPLGSQETQYF